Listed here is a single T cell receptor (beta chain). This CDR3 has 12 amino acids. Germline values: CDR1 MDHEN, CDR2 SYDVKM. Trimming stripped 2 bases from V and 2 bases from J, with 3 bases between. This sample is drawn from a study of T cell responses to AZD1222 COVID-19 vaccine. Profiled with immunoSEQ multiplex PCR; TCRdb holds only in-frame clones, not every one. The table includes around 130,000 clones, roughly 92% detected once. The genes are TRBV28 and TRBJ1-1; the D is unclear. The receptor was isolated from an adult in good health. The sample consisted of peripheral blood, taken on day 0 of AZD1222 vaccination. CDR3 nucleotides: TGTGCCAGCAGTTTAGTAAACACTGAAGCTTTCTTT. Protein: CASSLVNTEAFF. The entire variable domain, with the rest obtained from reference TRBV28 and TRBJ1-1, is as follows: DVKVTQSSRYLVKRTGEKVFLECVQDMDHENMFWYRQDPGLGLRLIYFSYDVKMKEKGDIPEGYSVSREKKERFSLILESASTNQTSMYLCASSLVNTEAFFGQGTRLTVV.